The 8 T cell receptor beta chains below were found in one sample sequenced in a study of cytomegalovirus exposure and HLA in healthy donors. The primer mix had 60 Vbeta and 13 Jbeta primers. Profiling relied on immunoSEQ multiplex PCR, and the TCRdb table lists in-frame clones only, not all of them. The ten most abundant clones cover 1.6% of a sample with 150,000 or so clones. The sequencing input was PBMCs. All receptors come from a woman aged 45-59 years in good health and CMV-seronegative.

This chain uses TRBV19 with TRBJ1-2; weak D call: TRBD1 (5 bases). The CDR3 is 16 residues long. The germline V gene has CDR1 LNHDA and CDR2 SQIVND (reference sequence). The ends were cut back, 8 bases at V and 4 bases at J, with 23 bases in the middle. For the CDR3, the DNA is TGTGCCAGTGGACTGATGCCGGGACTGAGCATCTATGGCTACACCTTC. Amino acids: CASGLMPGLSIYGYTF.

The genes are TRBV28 and TRBJ2-5; no definite D call. The ends were cut back, 1 base at V and 5 bases at J, with 11 bases in the middle. Germline CDR1 MDHEN, CDR2 SYDVKM. This CDR3 is built from 14 residues. The CDR3 is CASSLSLEWETQYF. In DNA form, the CDR3 reads TGTGCCAGCAGTTTATCTTTGGAGTGGGAGACCCAGTACTTC. Complete variable domain (other parts from reference TRBV28 and TRBJ2-5): DVKVTQSSRYLVKRTGEKVFLECVQDMDHENMFWYRQDPGLGLRLIYFSYDVKMKEKGDIPEGYSVSREKKERFSLILESASTNQTSMYLCASSLSLEWETQYFGPGTRLLVL.

The chain joins TRBV5-1 to TRBJ2-5; 9 bases match TRBD1. Germline V CDR1 and CDR2: SGHRS, YFSETQ. Unmatched junction bases numbered 6, after V lost 0 bases and J lost 6 bases. The CDR3 sequence is 15 residues long. The DNA of the CDR3 is TGCGCCAGCAGCTTGGAGGGGACAGGGTCAAAGACCCAGTACTTC. This encodes CASSLEGTGSKTQYF.

This chain joins TRBV30 and TRBJ2-3; TRBD2 might be the D (5 bases). Trimming took 2 bases from V and 0 from J, leaving 9 bases between them. The CDR3 has 14 residues. Germline V gives CDR1 GTSNPN, CDR2 SVGIG (reference sequence). The CDR3 loop is CAWSPGLSTDTQYF. CDR3 DNA: TGTGCCTGGAGTCCAGGACTGAGCACAGATACGCAGTATTTT.

The rearrangement joins TRBV4-2 to TRBJ1-6; 8 bases map to TRBD1. Losses at the gene ends were 3 bases for V and 7 bases for J; bases not matched to a gene: 5. This CDR3 is built from 15 residues. Looked up from germline, CDR1 is LGHNA and CDR2 is YNFKEQ. This CDR3 reads CASSQETGVNSPLHF. The CDR3 bases are TGTGCCAGCAGCCAGGAGACAGGGGTCAATTCACCCCTCCACTTT.

The chain has TRBV28 and TRBJ2-5; 9 bases align to TRBD2. CDR1 and CDR2 (germline): MDHEN, SYDVKM. V dropped 3 bases and J dropped 3; count of bases not matched to a gene: 5. The length of the CDR3 is 15 residues. CDR3 bases: TGTGCCAGCAGTTTTGTAGCGGGAGTGGAAGAGACCCAGTACTTC. It specifies CASSFVAGVEETQYF. Full variable domain (missing parts from reference TRBV28 and TRBJ2-5): DVKVTQSSRYLVKRTGEKVFLECVQDMDHENMFWYRQDPGLGLRLIYFSYDVKMKEKGDIPEGYSVSREKKERFSLILESASTNQTSMYLCASSFVAGVEETQYFGPGTRLLVL.

The chain couples TRBV4-3 to TRBJ2-1; D gene unclear. Trimming removed 4 bases from V and 4 bases from J, with 14 bases in between. From germline, CDR1 is LGHNA and CDR2 YSLEER. The CDR3 has 15 residues. CDR3 amino acids: CASSPRGLPYNEQFF. In nucleotides, the CDR3 is TGCGCCAGCAGCCCCCGTGGGCTACCTTACAATGAGCAGTTCTTC.

The chain has TRBV7-9 and TRBJ1-2; weak D call: TRBD1 (6 bases). This CDR3 has 15 residues. The germline CDR1 and CDR2 sequences are SEHNR and FQNEAQ (reference sequence). Trimming took 7 bases from V and 2 from J, leaving 17 bases between them. CDR3 sequence reads: CASNEWAGENYGYTF. In DNA form, the CDR3 reads TGTGCCAGCAACGAATGGGCAGGGGAGAACTATGGCTACACCTTC. The variable domain in full, completed from reference TRBV7-9 and TRBJ1-2, reads DTGVSQNPRHKITKRGQNVTFRCDPISEHNRLYWYRQTLGQGPEFLTYFQNEAQLEKSRLLSDRFSAERPKGSFSTLEIQRTEQGDSAMYLCASNEWAGENYGYTFGSGTRLTVV.